This passage covers 9 T cell receptor beta chains from one sample sequenced in a study of graft-versus-host responses after intestinal transplantation. For these receptors, no antigen is known. Using immunoSEQ multiplex PCR, the repertoire was profiled, and TCRdb retains in-frame clones only, with some absent. Of some 85,000 clones listed, around 90% are singletons. Source: unstimulated CD8+ T cells sorted from spleen or lymph node cells, taken before transplant. The receptors stem from a human donor who was the organ donor for an intestinal transplant.

This sequence joins TRBV9 and TRBJ1-1; D call uncertain. Between the trimmed V and J ends, which lost 3 bases and 7 bases, there was a span of 16 bases. CDR1 is SGDLS and CDR2 is YYNGEE in the germline V gene. The CDR3 is 14 amino acids. The CDR3 region is CASSERSYTGEAFF. The CDR3 DNA follows: TGTGCCAGCAGCGAACGCTCTTACACGGGTGAAGCTTTCTTT. The variable domain in full, completed from reference TRBV9 and TRBJ1-1, reads DSGVTQTPKHLITATGQRVTLRCSPRSGDLSVYWYQQSLDQGLQFLIQYYNGEERAKGNILERFSAQQFPDLHSELNLSSLELGDSALYFCASSERSYTGEAFFGQGTRLTVV.

The genes are TRBV2 and TRBJ1-1; D possibly corresponds to TRBD1 (5 bases). V gave up 7 bases and J gave up 2 bases, with 20 bases separating them. This CDR3 region has 16 residues. Germline V CDR1 and CDR2: SNHLY, FYNNEI. For the CDR3, the DNA is TGTGCCAGCAACCTCCGTGGACACAAAAAAAACACTGAAGCTTTCTTT. This codes for CASNLRGHKKNTEAFF.

This clone was seen a handful of times. The same CDR3 also results from other DNA sequences found in this sample. The rearrangement uses TRBV7-9 and TRBJ2-2, with D unclear. The germline V gene encodes CDR1 SEHNR and CDR2 FQNEAQ (reference sequence). V was trimmed by 5 bases and J by 3 bases, leaving 10 bases between them. CDR3 size: 14 residues. The CDR3 nucleotides are TGTGCCAGCAGCCCACGGGCCTACACCGGGGAGCTGTTTTTT. Translated: CASSPRAYTGELFF. The whole variable domain, remainder taken from reference TRBV7-9 and TRBJ2-2, is DTGVSQNPRHKITKRGQNVTFRCDPISEHNRLYWYRQTLGQGPEFLTYFQNEAQLEKSRLLSDRFSAERPKGSFSTLEIQRTEQGDSAMYLCASSPRAYTGELFFGEGSRLTVL.

The V gene is TRBV28, the J gene TRBJ1-2; D might be TRBD1 (5 bases). Germline V lookup: CDR1 MDHEN, CDR2 SYDVKM. Deletions cut 5 bases from V and 5 bases from J, with 21 bases between. This CDR3 is built from 16 residues. In DNA form, the CDR3 reads TGTGCCAGCAGTGACCTTCCGGGAGGGGAGGCGTATGGCTACACCTTC. Amino acid sequence: CASSDLPGGEAYGYTF.

The CDR3 spells CASSQALGQGAPNTEAFF. CDR3 nucleotides: TGTGCCAGCAGCCAAGCTTTAGGGCAGGGGGCGCCGAACACTGAAGCTTTCTTT. The V and J genes are TRBV14 and TRBJ1-1; 8 bases align to TRBD1. This CDR3 contains 18 residues. With 1 base clipped from V and 1 base from J, the junction kept 11 bases outside the gene matches. Germline V gene data show CDR1 as SGHDN and CDR2 as FVKESK. Complete variable domain (other parts from reference TRBV14 and TRBJ1-1): EAGVTQFPSHSVIEKGQTVTLRCDPISGHDNLYWYRRVMGKEIKFLLHFVKESKQDESGMPNNRFLAERTGGTYSTLKVQPAELEDSGVYFCASSQALGQGAPNTEAFFGQGTRLTVV.

The chain employs TRBV5-1 and TRBJ1-1; D ambiguous. Germline V CDR1 and CDR2: SGHRS, YFSETQ. The CDR3 is 13 amino acids. Trimming cost V 3 bases and J 6 bases, with 12 bases left between them. CDR3: CASSSGPDPEAFF. The CDR3 nucleotides are TGCGCCAGCAGCTCCGGACCCGATCCTGAAGCTTTCTTT.

The chain recombines TRBV19 with TRBJ2-2; D might be TRBD2 (5 bases). Per germline, CDR1 LNHDA and CDR2 SQIVND (reference sequence). V was pared by 10 bases and J by 6 bases, with 15 bases between. The CDR3 is made up of 13 amino acids. The CDR3 loop is CAIGEGTAGELFF. CDR3 coding DNA: TGTGCCATTGGAGAGGGAACGGCCGGGGAGCTGTTTTTT.

This clone is a singleton in its sample. One junction end disagrees with the germline gene, perhaps due to a read error. This chain uses TRBV5-5 with TRBJ1-4; no definite D call. Germline V gene lookup returns CDR1 SGHKS and CDR2 YYEKEE (reference sequence). The CDR3 loop spans 15 amino acids. The CDR3 nucleotides are TGTGCCAACAGCCTAACCGCCCAGGTGTATGAAAAACTGTTTTTT. Protein sequence: CANSLTAQVYEKLFF.

The chain is built from TRBV28 and TRBJ2-1, with TRBD1 matching over 9 bases. The CDR3 totals 13 residues. In germline, CDR1 is MDHEN, CDR2 SYDVKM. V was pared by 10 bases and J by 4 bases, with 5 bases of the junction left unmatched. CDR3 in DNA: TGTGCCACCCGAGGACAGGGGTACAATGAGCAGTTCTTC. As protein: CATRGQGYNEQFF.